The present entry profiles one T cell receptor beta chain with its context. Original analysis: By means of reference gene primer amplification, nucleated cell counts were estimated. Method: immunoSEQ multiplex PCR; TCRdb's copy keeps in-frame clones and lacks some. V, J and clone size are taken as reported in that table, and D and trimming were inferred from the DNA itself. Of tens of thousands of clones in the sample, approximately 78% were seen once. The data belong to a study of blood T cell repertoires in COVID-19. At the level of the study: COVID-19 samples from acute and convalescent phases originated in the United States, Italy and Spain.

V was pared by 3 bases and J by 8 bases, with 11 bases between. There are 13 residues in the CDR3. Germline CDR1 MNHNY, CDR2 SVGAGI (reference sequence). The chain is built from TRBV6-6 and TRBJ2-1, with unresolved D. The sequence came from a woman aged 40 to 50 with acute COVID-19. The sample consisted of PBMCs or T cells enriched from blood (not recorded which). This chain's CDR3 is CASSYVLSHEQFF. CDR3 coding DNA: TGTGCCAGCAGTTATGTCCTATCTCATGAGCAGTTCTTC.